These 13 T cell receptor beta chains originate from one sample sequenced in a study of shared clonotypes between healthy human individuals (dated by TCRdb to 2018 to 2021). The library was produced with the immunoSEQ multiplex PCR assay. TCRdb took this table from immuneACCESS and kept in-frame rearrangements with V and J called. Such tables lack part of the clones; where checked against another copy, unresolved V genes explain under half of the gap, and the rest is unexplained. The sample data list roughly 500,000 clones, and 90% to 97% of these were observed just once. The ten largest account for 0.06% of the sample. The sample consisted of naive CD4+ T cells sorted from blood. The intended sense of this specimen's cell subset or site label: CD45RA+ positively selected. The receptors shown here come from a woman in her thirties in good health.

V is TRBV11-2 and J is TRBJ2-5; 8 bases are a match to TRBD2. Trimming took 6 bases from V and 7 from J; bases not matched to a gene: 13. Germline V CDR1 and CDR2: SGHAT, FQNNGV. This CDR3 has 15 residues. The CDR3 bases are TGTGCCAGCAGTCTGAGCGGGAGCCCCTCTGGGACCCAGTACTTC. Its translation: CASSLSGSPSGTQYF.

The V call is TRBV30, the J call TRBJ2-3; D not resolved. V lost 1 base to trimming and J lost 4 bases, with 3 bases between them. The CDR3 sequence is 11 residues long. Per germline, CDR1 GTSNPN and CDR2 SVGIG (reference sequence). CDR3 DNA: TGTGCCTGGAGTGAGGCAGATACGCAGTATTTT. This sequence encodes CAWSEADTQYF.

The chain uses TRBV10-1 and TRBJ2-5; perhaps TRBD1 as D (5 bases). The V and J ends lost 6 bases and 5 bases respectively, with 13 bases between them. Germline V CDR1 and CDR2: WNHNN, SYGVQD (reference sequence). This CDR3 region has 13 residues. Here the CDR3 reads CASSAPNRETQYF. In DNA form, the CDR3 reads TGCGCCAGCAGCGCCCCCAACAGGGAGACCCAGTACTTC.

The CDR3 DNA reads as TGCGCCAGCAGCTTGGCGGGTAGCAATCAGCCCCAGCATTTT. Its protein product is CASSLAGSNQPQHF. The chain uses TRBV5-1 and TRBJ1-5; D is ambiguous. The germline V and J ends were trimmed by 0 bases and 0 bases, with 4 bases remaining between them. Germline assignment: CDR1 SGHRS and CDR2 YFSETQ. The CDR3 is made up of 14 amino acids. Variable domain in full (rest from reference TRBV5-1 and TRBJ1-5): KAGVTQTPRYLIKTRGQQVTLSCSPISGHRSVSWYQQTPGQGLQFLFEYFSETQRNKGNFPGRFSGRQFSNSRSEMNVSTLELGDSALYLCASSLAGSNQPQHFGDGTRLSIL.

The CDR3 DNA reads as TGTGCCAGTAGTATAGATCTGACGGGGGGCGGCTGGTGGCCCCAGCATTTT. This translates into CASSIDLTGGGWWPQHF. The chain joins TRBV19 to TRBJ1-5; D is perhaps TRBD1 (6 bases). V was trimmed by 0 bases and J by 9 bases, leaving 21 bases between them. The germline V gene has CDR1 LNHDA and CDR2 SQIVND (reference sequence). The CDR3 is 17 amino acids.

The chain joins TRBV5-1 to TRBJ1-1, with TRBD1 matching over 7 bases. V dropped 6 bases and J dropped 1; count of bases not matched to a gene: 6. The CDR3 runs 14 residues. From germline, CDR1 is SGHRS and CDR2 YFSETQ. The DNA for the CDR3 is TGCGCCAGCACGAACAGGGGTCGGAACACTGAAGCTTTCTTT. Encoded protein: CASTNRGRNTEAFF.

This chain links TRBV19 with TRBJ2-7; TRBD2 aligns across 13 bases. The CDR3 runs to 15 residues. Germline V lookup: CDR1 LNHDA, CDR2 SQIVND (reference sequence). V was pared by 5 bases and J by 7 bases, with 8 bases of the junction left unmatched. CDR3 sequence: CASSLGLAGASEQYF. The CDR3 DNA follows: TGTGCCAGTAGTTTAGGACTAGCGGGAGCGAGTGAGCAGTACTTC. Full variable domain (outside the CDR3, taken from reference TRBV19 and TRBJ2-7): DGGITQSPKYLFRKEGQNVTLSCEQNLNHDAMYWYRQDPGQGLRLIYYSQIVNDFQKGDIAEGYSVSREKKESFPLTVTSAQKNPTAFYLCASSLGLAGASEQYFGPGTRLTVT.

The gene calls are TRBV11-3 and TRBJ1-5; D ambiguous. From germline, CDR1 is SGHNT and CDR2 YENEEA. The ends were cut back, 4 bases at V and 7 bases at J, with 11 bases in the middle. The CDR3 length is 13 residues. As DNA, the CDR3 is TGTGCCAGCAGCTCCTCTATCAGCCAGCCCCAGCATTTT. Translation: CASSSSISQPQHF.

The chain has TRBV6-6 and TRBJ2-3; D is perhaps TRBD1 (6 bases). CDR1 and CDR2 from the germline V gene are MNHNY and SVGAGI (reference sequence). V gave up 6 bases and J gave up 1 base, with 11 bases separating them. The CDR3 contains 14 residues. CDR3 region: CASRNRVRTDTQYF. The CDR3 region has the DNA TGTGCCAGCAGGAACAGGGTTCGCACAGATACGCAGTATTTT.

This clone has only one observation. J is TRBJ2-3 and V is TRBV27; D call uncertain. Trimming shortened V by 6 bases and J by 3 bases, and 4 bases separated the two germline ends. The CDR3 consists of 11 residues. CDR1 and CDR2 (germline): MNHEY, SMNVEV (reference sequence). CDR3 amino acids: CASRGTDTQYF. As DNA, the CDR3 is TGTGCCAGCAGGGGGACAGATACGCAGTATTTT.

The gene calls are TRBV19 and TRBJ2-3, with 9 bases aligning to TRBD1. The germline CDR1 and CDR2 sequences are LNHDA and SQIVND (reference sequence). This CDR3 is 19 amino acids long. The V and J ends lost 4 bases and 0 bases, in that order; junction bases with no gene match: 14. Written as DNA, the CDR3 is TGTGCCAGTAGTACCGGGACAGGGAAGGTTGGGTCTAGCACAGATACGCAGTATTTT. This sequence encodes CASSTGTGKVGSSTDTQYF.

The V gene is TRBV7-3, the J gene TRBJ2-7; no clear D gene. V was shortened by 5 bases and J by 5 bases, with 19 bases between the two germline ends. Germline CDR1 reads SGHTA; CDR2 reads FQGTGA. This CDR3 is 15 amino acids long. CDR3: CASSRRRTGQDEQYF. The CDR3 DNA follows: TGTGCCAGCAGCAGGCGAAGGACGGGCCAGGACGAGCAGTACTTC. Using reference TRBV7-3 and TRBJ2-7 for the parts outside the CDR3, the full variable domain is GAGVSQTPSNKVTEKGKYVELRCDPISGHTALYWYRQSLGQGPEFLIYFQGTGAADDSGLPNDRFFAVRPEGSVSTLKIQRTERGDSAVYLCASSRRRTGQDEQYFGPGTRLTVT.

This rearrangement joins TRBV5-1 to TRBJ2-2, with 8 bases aligning to TRBD1. Germline CDR1 SGHRS, CDR2 YFSETQ. The ends lost 6 bases at V and 4 bases at J; junction bases unmatched: 8. The CDR3 loop spans 15 amino acids. CDR3 sequence (DNA): TGCGCCAGCAACCCTGACAGGGGCGGCACCGGGGAGCTGTTTTTT. This codes for CASNPDRGGTGELFF.